Following are 29 T cell receptor beta chains from one sample sequenced in a study of blood T cell repertoires in COVID-19. The method was immunoSEQ multiplex PCR; TCRdb's version includes in-frame clones alone and lacks a portion of them. The data hold roughly 220,000 clones, with 85% to 90% observed a single time. Sequenced sample: PBMCs or T cells enriched from blood (not recorded which). Every receptor here comes from a man aged 25-40 years who had been exposed to COVID-19.

J is TRBJ2-3 and V is TRBV4-1, with D possibly being TRBD2 (7 bases). The V gene lost 2 bases and the J gene lost 2 bases, with 17 bases spanning the gap. Germline V gives CDR1 MGHRA, CDR2 YSYEKL. This CDR3 comprises 17 residues. The CDR3 sequence: CASSQRIRGANTDTQYF. In nucleotides, the CDR3 is TGCGCCAGCAGCCAACGTATCCGGGGGGCCAACACAGATACGCAGTATTTT.

This chain uses TRBV3-1 (or the pseudogene TRBV3-2) with TRBJ2-3; 8 bases line up with TRBD2. V shed 4 bases and J 2 bases; nucleotides not matched to a gene: 11. Germline V gene data show CDR1 as LGHDT and CDR2 as YNNKEL (reference sequence). The CDR3 consists of 17 residues. The DNA for the CDR3 is TGTGCCAGCAGCCCTCCCTTAGCGGGGCTGGTCACAGATACGCAGTATTTT. Amino acids: CASSPPLAGLVTDTQYF.

V and J are TRBV12-3 or TRBV12-4 and TRBJ1-2; possible D gene TRBD1, 6 bases. Trimming pared 7 bases from V and 6 bases from J, leaving 15 bases between. The CDR3 totals 13 residues. The CDR3 protein is CASTRGGRDGYTF. Written as DNA, the CDR3 is TGTGCCAGCACTCGGGGGGGCAGAGATGGCTACACCTTC.

This rearrangement joins TRBV9 to TRBJ1-1; D possibly corresponds to TRBD1 (6 bases). This CDR3 has 15 residues. Germline V gene sequence: CDR1 SGDLS, CDR2 YYNGEE. V was cut by 0 bases and J by 3 bases, with 12 bases left in between. DNA for the CDR3: TGTGCCAGCAGCGTAGATGTGGGGGCTGACACTGAAGCTTTCTTT. Translation gives CASSVDVGADTEAFF.

The chain couples TRBV5-8 to TRBJ2-5, with 15 bases fitting TRBD2. CDR1 and CDR2 (germline): SGHTS, YDEGEE. With 4 bases clipped from V and 2 bases from J, the junction kept 6 bases outside the gene matches. The CDR3 sequence is 17 residues long. CDR3: CASSPGLAGGMQETQYF. In nucleotides, the CDR3 is TGTGCCAGCAGCCCGGGACTAGCGGGGGGCATGCAAGAGACCCAGTACTTC.

The rearrangement joins TRBV7-9 to TRBJ2-5; 10 nucleotides line up with TRBD1. V gave up 5 bases and J gave up 4 bases; unmatched junction bases: 4. Germline CDR1 SEHNR, CDR2 FQNEAQ (reference sequence). The CDR3 is 14 amino acids. For the CDR3, the DNA is TGTGCCAGCAGCCCGGACAGGGGGACAGAGACCCAGTACTTC. Its protein product is CASSPDRGTETQYF.

This clone occurred a few times. The chain links TRBV4-1 to TRBJ1-1; no firm D call. CDR3 length: 13 amino acids. Germline CDR1 and CDR2: MGHRA and YSYEKL. Trimming took 4 bases from V and 1 from J, leaving 7 bases between them. CDR3 nucleotide sequence: TGCGCCAGCAGCCGTTCGGGGAACACTGAAGCTTTCTTT. The encoded protein is CASSRSGNTEAFF.

The chain is built from TRBV27 and TRBJ1-5; 7 bases are shared with TRBD1. J was trimmed by 9 bases and V by 0 bases; bases with no gene match: 8. The germline gives CDR1 MNHEY, CDR2 SMNVEV (reference sequence). The CDR3 loop spans 15 amino acids. CDR3 DNA: TGTGCCAGCAGTTTATCGGCAGGGGGAAGTGGGCCCCAGCATTTT. Translated, it gives CASSLSAGGSGPQHF.

The chain carries TRBV11-2 and TRBJ2-1; 8 bases match TRBD1. Germline V lookup: CDR1 SGHAT, CDR2 FQNNGV. CDR3 length: 14 amino acids. V lost 4 bases to trimming and J lost 10 bases; unmatched junction nucleotides: 9. The CDR3 loop reads CASSWGQEGGEQFF. CDR3 in DNA: TGTGCCAGCAGCTGGGGACAGGAAGGAGGGGAGCAGTTCTTC.

This chain joins TRBV5-1 and TRBJ2-7; 8 positions agree with TRBD1. CDR1 is SGHRS, CDR2 YFSETQ, per germline. The CDR3 contains 14 residues. Losses at the gene ends were 7 bases for V and 3 bases for J; bases not matched to a gene: 9. Written as DNA, the CDR3 is TGCGCCAGCGAGTCGGGGACAGGAGGCTACGAGCAGTACTTC. It encodes CASESGTGGYEQYF. Using reference TRBV5-1 and TRBJ2-7 for the parts outside the CDR3, the full variable domain is KAGVTQTPRYLIKTRGQQVTLSCSPISGHRSVSWYQQTPGQGLQFLFEYFSETQRNKGNFPGRFSGRQFSNSRSEMNVSTLELGDSALYLCASESGTGGYEQYFGPGTRLTVT.

The rearrangement links TRBV7-2 to TRBJ1-1; weak D call: TRBD1 (6 bases). Trimming removed 4 bases at V and 1 base at J, with 10 bases between. The CDR3 contains 14 residues. Looked up from germline, CDR1 is SGHTA and CDR2 is FQGNSA. The CDR3 protein is CASSSGHQNTEAFF. CDR3 nucleotide sequence: TGTGCCAGCAGCTCGGGACACCAGAACACTGAAGCTTTCTTT.

The chain is built from TRBV7-9 and TRBJ1-1, with D perhaps matching TRBD1 (5 bases). The germline V and J ends were trimmed by 5 bases and 1 base, with 14 bases remaining between them. The germline CDR1 and CDR2 sequences are SEHNR and FQNEAQ (reference sequence). This CDR3 has 15 amino acids. CDR3 nucleotide sequence: TGTGCCAGCAGCACACGACGGGGGACGAACACTGAAGCTTTCTTT. Translated, it gives CASSTRRGTNTEAFF.

V usage is TRBV27 and J usage is TRBJ1-5, with 11 bases fitting TRBD1. The J segment lost 9 bases and the V segment lost 2 bases, leaving 18 bases of the junction unmatched. CDR3 length: 19 amino acids. CDR1 MNHEY and CDR2 SMNVEV come from the germline V gene (reference sequence). The DNA of the CDR3 is TGTGCCAGCAGTTTAATAATGCCCCTCGGGACAGGGGGTTTTAGGCCCCAGCATTTT. Protein sequence: CASSLIMPLGTGGFRPQHF.

This chain uses TRBV7-9 with TRBJ1-6; 7 bases are a match to TRBD1. Germline V gene lookup returns CDR1 SEHNR and CDR2 FQNEAQ (reference sequence). Trimming cost V 1 base and J 11 bases; bases outside gene matches: 8. This CDR3 region has 15 residues. The CDR3 DNA reads TGTGCCAGCAGCTTAGGGTGGGACAGCCAAACACCCCTCCACTTT. Its protein product is CASSLGWDSQTPLHF. The complete variable domain, with remaining parts taken from reference TRBV7-9 and TRBJ1-6, reads DTGVSQNPRHKITKRGQNVTFRCDPISEHNRLYWYRQTLGQGPEFLTYFQNEAQLEKSRLLSDRFSAERPKGSFSTLEIQRTEQGDSAMYLCASSLGWDSQTPLHFGNGTRLTVT.

The rearrangement links TRBV3-1 (or the pseudogene TRBV3-2) to TRBJ2-3; 13 bases are shared with TRBD2. CDR1 is LGHDT, CDR2 YNNKEL, per germline (reference sequence). V was clipped by 4 bases and J by 0 bases; unmatched bases: 1. The CDR3 has 16 residues. The CDR3 DNA is TGTGCCAGCAGCCGACTAGCGGGGGGCAGCACAGATACGCAGTATTTT. Translated, it gives CASSRLAGGSTDTQYF.

V and J are TRBV6-5 and TRBJ1-5; maybe TRBD1 (5 bases). The CDR3 has 15 residues. V was clipped by 6 bases and J by 3 bases, with 15 bases between them. The germline CDR1 and CDR2 sequences are MNHEY and SVGAGI. The CDR3, as DNA: TGTGCCAGCAGACACCATGACAGTCCCAATCAGCCCCAGCATTTT. Translated: CASRHHDSPNQPQHF.

The rearrangement links TRBV5-1 to TRBJ2-1; 11 nucleotides align to TRBD2. This CDR3 has 16 residues. After removal of 2 bases from V and 2 bases from J, the junction contained 3 bases not matched to a gene. Germline V gene lookup returns CDR1 SGHRS and CDR2 YFSETQ. The CDR3 DNA reads TGCGCCAGCAGCTTCATTAGCGGGGGGGCCTACAATGAGCAGTTCTTC. It yields the protein CASSFISGGAYNEQFF. Variable domain in full (rest from reference TRBV5-1 and TRBJ2-1): KAGVTQTPRYLIKTRGQQVTLSCSPISGHRSVSWYQQTPGQGLQFLFEYFSETQRNKGNFPGRFSGRQFSNSRSEMNVSTLELGDSALYLCASSFISGGAYNEQFFGPGTRLTVL.

V is TRBV3-1 (or the pseudogene TRBV3-2) and J is TRBJ1-6, with 7 bases lining up with TRBD1. CDR1 and CDR2 (germline): LGHDT, YNNKEL (reference sequence). V lost 6 bases to trimming and J lost 6 bases; unmatched junction nucleotides: 5. The CDR3 sequence is 14 residues long. This CDR3 reads CASSPGTVNSPLHF. The CDR3 bases are TGTGCCAGCAGTCCCGGGACAGTTAATTCACCCCTCCACTTT.

This sequence joins TRBV3-1 (or the pseudogene TRBV3-2) and TRBJ2-3; no firm D call. The CDR3 totals 16 residues. V was cut by 0 bases and J by 0 bases, with 10 bases left in between. Germline V gene data show CDR1 as LGHDT and CDR2 as YNNKEL (reference sequence). The CDR3, as DNA: TGTGCCAGCAGCCAAGATTGGCAGGTTAGCACAGATACGCAGTATTTT. It codes for CASSQDWQVSTDTQYF.

The V call is TRBV19, the J call TRBJ2-7; D is possibly TRBD2 (5 bases). Trimming shortened V by 3 bases and J by 2 bases, and 14 bases separated the two germline ends. The CDR3 sequence is 15 residues long. Looked up from germline, CDR1 is LNHDA and CDR2 is SQIVND (reference sequence). The CDR3 coding sequence is TGTGCCAGTAGTATCCCGGGAAACCGTCCCTACGAGCAGTACTTC. Residues: CASSIPGNRPYEQYF. The entire variable domain, with the rest obtained from reference TRBV19 and TRBJ2-7, is as follows: DGGITQSPKYLFRKEGQNVTLSCEQNLNHDAMYWYRQDPGQGLRLIYYSQIVNDFQKGDIAEGYSVSREKKESFPLTVTSAQKNPTAFYLCASSIPGNRPYEQYFGPGTRLTVT.

This clone has only a few counts. The V and J genes are TRBV3-1 (or the pseudogene TRBV3-2) and TRBJ2-7; TRBD1 matches at 8 bases. Germline-derived CDR1 and CDR2 are LGHDT and YNNKEL (reference sequence). The CDR3 covers 13 residues. The junction had 3 bases not matched to a gene; V was cut back by 7 bases and J by 1 base. The CDR3 sequence is CASTRTGSYEQYF. The CDR3 DNA sequence: TGTGCCAGCACCCGGACAGGGTCCTACGAGCAGTACTTC.

This clone was detected only once. V usage is TRBV4-2 and J usage is TRBJ2-7; TRBD2 matches at 9 bases. J lost 5 bases, V lost 3 bases, and 8 bases had no gene match. The germline CDR1 and CDR2 sequences are LGHNA and YNFKEQ. The CDR3 is 15 residues long. The CDR3 loop reads CASSQIAGESHEQYF. The CDR3 nucleotides are TGTGCCAGCAGCCAGATAGCGGGGGAATCCCACGAGCAGTACTTC.

This sequence joins TRBV6-5 and TRBJ1-3; 9 bases match TRBD1. Germline V gene data show CDR1 as MNHEY and CDR2 as SVGAGI. The CDR3 has 13 residues. V was pared by 4 bases and J by 11 bases, with 6 bases of the junction left unmatched. This chain's CDR3 is CASSLGQGSAIYF. In DNA form, the CDR3 reads TGTGCCAGCAGTTTGGGACAGGGATCCGCCATATATTTT.

The chain couples TRBV30 to TRBJ2-3; TRBD1 matches 8 bases. The CDR3 spans 13 residues. The V gene end was trimmed by 5 bases and the J gene end by 3 bases; junction bases not matched to a gene: 4. In germline, CDR1 is GTSNPN, CDR2 SVGIG (reference sequence). CDR3 sequence reads: CAWSGGWTDTQYF. CDR3 coding DNA: TGTGCCTGGTCAGGGGGCTGGACAGATACGCAGTATTTT. Full variable domain (outside the CDR3, taken from reference TRBV30 and TRBJ2-3): SQTIHQWPATLVQPVGSPLSLECTVEGTSNPNLYWYRQAAGRGLQLLFYSVGIGQISSEVPQNLSASRPQDRQFILSSKKLLLSDSGFYLCAWSGGWTDTQYFGPGTRLTVL.

The chain uses TRBV11-2 and TRBJ2-3; D unresolved. CDR1 is SGHAT and CDR2 is FQNNGV in the germline V gene. Trimming removed 7 bases from V and 0 bases from J, with 11 bases in between. This CDR3 has 14 amino acids. The CDR3 DNA reads as TGTGCCAGCAACCTGCGACTTAGCACAGATACGCAGTATTTT. Translating it yields CASNLRLSTDTQYF.

The CDR3 protein is CASSARSGTQYF. As DNA, the CDR3 is TGTGCCAGCAGCGCCCGTTCCGGGACCCAGTACTTC. The V and J genes are TRBV3-1 (or the pseudogene TRBV3-2) and TRBJ2-5, with D uncertain. The CDR3 extends over 12 amino acids. CDR1 LGHDT and CDR2 YNNKEL come from the germline V gene (reference sequence). V dropped 5 bases and J dropped 7 bases, with 11 bases sitting between them.

V usage is TRBV19 and J usage is TRBJ1-1, with 11 bases matching TRBD1. The trim removed 1 base at V and 5 bases at J, leaving 3 bases unmatched. CDR3 length: 15 amino acids. Germline CDR1 reads LNHDA; CDR2 reads SQIVND (reference sequence). CDR3 nucleotides: TGTGCCAGTAGTATAGTAGGGACAGGGGGGACTGAAGCTTTCTTT. Translated: CASSIVGTGGTEAFF. Drawing the rest from reference TRBV19 and TRBJ1-1, the complete variable domain is DGGITQSPKYLFRKEGQNVTLSCEQNLNHDAMYWYRQDPGQGLRLIYYSQIVNDFQKGDIAEGYSVSREKKESFPLTVTSAQKNPTAFYLCASSIVGTGGTEAFFGQGTRLTVV.

The V gene is TRBV27, the J gene TRBJ2-7, with 8 bases lining up with TRBD1. The ends lost 11 bases at V and 3 bases at J; junction bases unmatched: 12. The CDR3 has 14 residues. The germline gives CDR1 MNHEY, CDR2 SMNVEV (reference sequence). CDR3 region: CAVKVTGDGYEQYF. CDR3 nucleotides: TGTGCCGTGAAAGTGACAGGGGATGGCTACGAGCAGTACTTC.

V gene TRBV9 combines with J gene TRBJ2-5, with 8 bases matching TRBD2. The CDR3 contains 15 residues. V trimming: 4 bases; J trimming: 1 base; junction bases outside the gene matches: 6. Germline assignment: CDR1 SGDLS and CDR2 YYNGEE. The CDR3 sequence is CASSLRTSFQETQYF. The CDR3 DNA reads as TGTGCCAGCAGCTTGCGGACTAGCTTCCAAGAGACCCAGTACTTC.